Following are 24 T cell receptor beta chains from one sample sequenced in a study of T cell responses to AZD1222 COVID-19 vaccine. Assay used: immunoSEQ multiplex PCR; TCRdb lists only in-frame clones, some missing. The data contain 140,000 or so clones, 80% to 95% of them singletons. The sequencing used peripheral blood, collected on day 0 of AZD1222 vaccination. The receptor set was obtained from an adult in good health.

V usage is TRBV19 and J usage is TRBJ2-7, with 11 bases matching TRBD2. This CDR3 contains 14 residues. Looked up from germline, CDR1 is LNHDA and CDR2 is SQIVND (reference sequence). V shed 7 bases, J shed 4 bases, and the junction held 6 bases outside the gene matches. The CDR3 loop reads CASNRGLAEYEQYF. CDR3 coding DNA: TGTGCCAGTAACAGGGGACTAGCGGAATACGAGCAGTACTTC.

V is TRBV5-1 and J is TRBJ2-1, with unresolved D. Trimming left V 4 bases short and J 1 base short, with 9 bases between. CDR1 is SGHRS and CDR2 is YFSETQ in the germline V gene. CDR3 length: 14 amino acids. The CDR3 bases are TGCGCCAGCAGCGGCTACCTGTCCTACAATGAGCAGTTCTTC. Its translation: CASSGYLSYNEQFF.

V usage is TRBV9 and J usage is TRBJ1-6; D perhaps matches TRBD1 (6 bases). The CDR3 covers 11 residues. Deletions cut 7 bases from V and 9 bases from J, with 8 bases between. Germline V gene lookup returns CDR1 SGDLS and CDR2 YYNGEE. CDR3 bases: TGTGCCAGCGGGGGGGCTTCACCCCTCCACTTT. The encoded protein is CASGGASPLHF.

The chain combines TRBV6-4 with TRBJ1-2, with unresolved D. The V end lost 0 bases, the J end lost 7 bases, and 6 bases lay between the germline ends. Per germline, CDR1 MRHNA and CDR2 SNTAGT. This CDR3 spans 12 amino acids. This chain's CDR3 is CASSDSDRGYTF. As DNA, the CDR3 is TGTGCCAGCAGTGACTCAGATCGTGGCTACACCTTC.

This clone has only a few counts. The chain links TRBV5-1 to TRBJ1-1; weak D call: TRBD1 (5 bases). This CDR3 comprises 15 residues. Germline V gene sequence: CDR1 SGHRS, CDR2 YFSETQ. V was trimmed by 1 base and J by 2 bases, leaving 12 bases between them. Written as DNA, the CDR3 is TGCGCCAGCAGCTTGTTGGCGAGGGGAAACACTGAAGCTTTCTTT. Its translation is CASSLLARGNTEAFF.

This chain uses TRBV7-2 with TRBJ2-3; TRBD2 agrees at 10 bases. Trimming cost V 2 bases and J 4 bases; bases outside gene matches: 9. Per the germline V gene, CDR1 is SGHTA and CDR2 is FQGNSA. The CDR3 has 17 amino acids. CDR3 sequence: CASSLKGSLAGADTQYF. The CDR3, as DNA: TGTGCCAGCAGCTTAAAGGGGAGCCTAGCGGGAGCAGATACGCAGTATTTT.

CDR3 DNA sequence: TGTGCCAGCAGTTTATCAACAGGGGCAGGCTATGGCTACACCTTC. Translating gives CASSLSTGAGYGYTF. The gene calls are TRBV27 and TRBJ1-2; 7 bases agree with TRBD1. The CDR3 totals 15 residues. Losses at the gene ends were 0 bases for V and 4 bases for J; bases not matched to a gene: 5. Per germline, CDR1 MNHEY and CDR2 SMNVEV (reference sequence).

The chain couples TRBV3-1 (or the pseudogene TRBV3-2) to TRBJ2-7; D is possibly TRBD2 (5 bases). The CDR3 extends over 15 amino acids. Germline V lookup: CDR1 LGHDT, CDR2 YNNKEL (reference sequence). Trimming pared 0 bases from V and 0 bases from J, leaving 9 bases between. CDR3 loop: CASSQDWTRSYEQYF. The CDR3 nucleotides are TGTGCCAGCAGCCAAGATTGGACTCGCTCCTACGAGCAGTACTTC.

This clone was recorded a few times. The CDR3 loop reads CASYERTEQFF. The CDR3 coding sequence is TGCGCCAGCTACGAGCGGACCGAGCAGTTCTTC. The gene calls are TRBV5-1 and TRBJ2-1; possible D gene TRBD2, 5 bases. CDR1 and CDR2 (germline): SGHRS, YFSETQ. The length of the CDR3 is 11 residues. V shed 7 bases and J shed 10 bases, with 12 bases lying between them.

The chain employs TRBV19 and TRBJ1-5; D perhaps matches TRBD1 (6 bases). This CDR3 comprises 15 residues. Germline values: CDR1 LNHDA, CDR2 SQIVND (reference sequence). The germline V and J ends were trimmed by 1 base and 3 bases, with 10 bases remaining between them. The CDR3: CASSIGDRFNQPQHF. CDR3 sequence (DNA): TGTGCCAGTAGTATAGGCGACAGGTTCAATCAGCCCCAGCATTTT.

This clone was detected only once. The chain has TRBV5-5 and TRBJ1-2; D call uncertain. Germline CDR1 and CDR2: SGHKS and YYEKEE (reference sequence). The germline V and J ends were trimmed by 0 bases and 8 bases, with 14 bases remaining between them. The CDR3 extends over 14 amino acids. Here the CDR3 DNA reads TGTGCCAGCAGCTTGGCAGCGCTCCCGGAGGGCTACACCTTC. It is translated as CASSLAALPEGYTF. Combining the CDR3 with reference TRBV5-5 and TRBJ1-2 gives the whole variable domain DAGVTQSPTHLIKTRGQQVTLRCSPISGHKSVSWYQQVLGQGPQFIFQYYEKEERGRGNFPDRFSARQFPNYSSELNVNALLLGDSALYLCASSLAALPEGYTFGSGTRLTVV.

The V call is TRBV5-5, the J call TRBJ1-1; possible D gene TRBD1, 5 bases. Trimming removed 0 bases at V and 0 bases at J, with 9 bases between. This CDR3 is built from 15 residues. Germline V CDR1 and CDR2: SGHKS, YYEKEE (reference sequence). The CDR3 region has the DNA TGTGCCAGCAGCTTGGCTACAGGAATGAACACTGAAGCTTTCTTT. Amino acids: CASSLATGMNTEAFF.

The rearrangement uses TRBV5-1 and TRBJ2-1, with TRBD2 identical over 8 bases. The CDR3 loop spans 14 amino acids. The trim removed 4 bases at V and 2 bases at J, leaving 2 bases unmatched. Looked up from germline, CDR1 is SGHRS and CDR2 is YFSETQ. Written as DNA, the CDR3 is TGCGCCAGCAGCCCACTAGCGGCCTACAATGAGCAGTTCTTC. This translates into CASSPLAAYNEQFF.

The CDR3 DNA is TGTGCCTGGAGTATAGGGGCGCCCACAGATACGCAGTATTTT. Its translation: CAWSIGAPTDTQYF. V is TRBV30 and J is TRBJ2-3; tentatively, D is TRBD1 (5 bases). V was shortened by 2 bases and J by 2 bases, with 11 bases between the two germline ends. Germline V gene lookup returns CDR1 GTSNPN and CDR2 SVGIG (reference sequence). CDR3 length equals 14 residues. Full variable domain (remainder filled in from reference TRBV30 and TRBJ2-3): SQTIHQWPATLVQPVGSPLSLECTVEGTSNPNLYWYRQAAGRGLQLLFYSVGIGQISSEVPQNLSASRPQDRQFILSSKKLLLSDSGFYLCAWSIGAPTDTQYFGPGTRLTVL.

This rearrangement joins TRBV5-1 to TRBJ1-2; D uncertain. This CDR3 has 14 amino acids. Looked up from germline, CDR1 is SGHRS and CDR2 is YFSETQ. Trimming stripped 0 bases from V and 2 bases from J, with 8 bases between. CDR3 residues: CASSLAVSNYGYTF. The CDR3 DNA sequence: TGCGCCAGCAGCTTGGCCGTATCCAACTATGGCTACACCTTC.

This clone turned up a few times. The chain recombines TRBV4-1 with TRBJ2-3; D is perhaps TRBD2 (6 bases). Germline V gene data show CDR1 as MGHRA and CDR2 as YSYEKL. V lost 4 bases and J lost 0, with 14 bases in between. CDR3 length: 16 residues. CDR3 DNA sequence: TGCGCCAGCAGCCGTGGGCCCGGGACTAGCACAGATACGCAGTATTTT. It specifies CASSRGPGTSTDTQYF.

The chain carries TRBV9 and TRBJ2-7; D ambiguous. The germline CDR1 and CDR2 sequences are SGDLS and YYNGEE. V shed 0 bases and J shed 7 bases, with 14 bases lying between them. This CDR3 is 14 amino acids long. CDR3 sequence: CASSVVPTMGEQYF. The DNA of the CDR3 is TGTGCCAGCAGCGTAGTCCCGACAATGGGGGAGCAGTACTTC. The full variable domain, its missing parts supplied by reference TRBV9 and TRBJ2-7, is DSGVTQTPKHLITATGQRVTLRCSPRSGDLSVYWYQQSLDQGLQFLIQYYNGEERAKGNILERFSAQQFPDLHSELNLSSLELGDSALYFCASSVVPTMGEQYFGPGTRLTVT.

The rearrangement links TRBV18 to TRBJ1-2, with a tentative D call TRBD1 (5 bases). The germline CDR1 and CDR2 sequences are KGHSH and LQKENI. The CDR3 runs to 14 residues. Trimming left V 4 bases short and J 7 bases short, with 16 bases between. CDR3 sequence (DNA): TGTGCCAGCTCACGAACCAGCTCCAGGGTTGGCTACACCTTC. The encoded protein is CASSRTSSRVGYTF.

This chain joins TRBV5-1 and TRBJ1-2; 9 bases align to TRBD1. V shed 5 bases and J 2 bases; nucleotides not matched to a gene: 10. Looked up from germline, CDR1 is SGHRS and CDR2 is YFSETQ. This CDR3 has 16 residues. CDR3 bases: TGCGCCAGCAGACTTTTCGGGACAGGGAGGAACTATGGCTACACCTTC. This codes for CASRLFGTGRNYGYTF.

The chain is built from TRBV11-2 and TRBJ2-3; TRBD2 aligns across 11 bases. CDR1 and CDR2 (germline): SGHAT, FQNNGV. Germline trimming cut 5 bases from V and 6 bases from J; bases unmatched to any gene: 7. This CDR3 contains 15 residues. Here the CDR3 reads CASSLLAGVGDTQYF. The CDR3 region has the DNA TGTGCCAGCAGCCTACTAGCGGGAGTGGGTGATACGCAGTATTTT.

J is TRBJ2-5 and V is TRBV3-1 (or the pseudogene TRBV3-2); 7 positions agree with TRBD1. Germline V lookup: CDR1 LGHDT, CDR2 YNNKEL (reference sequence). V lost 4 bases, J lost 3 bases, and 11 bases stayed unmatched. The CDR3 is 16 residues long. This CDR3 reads CASSPLFGQEKETQYF. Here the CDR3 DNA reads TGTGCCAGCAGCCCTCTATTTGGACAGGAAAAAGAGACCCAGTACTTC.

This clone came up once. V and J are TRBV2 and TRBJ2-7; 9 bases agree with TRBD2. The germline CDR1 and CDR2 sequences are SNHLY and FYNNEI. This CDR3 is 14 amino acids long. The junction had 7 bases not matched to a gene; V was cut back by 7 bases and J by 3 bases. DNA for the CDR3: TGTGCCAGCACCCCAGGAGCGGGAGGCTACGAGCAGTACTTC. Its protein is CASTPGAGGYEQYF.

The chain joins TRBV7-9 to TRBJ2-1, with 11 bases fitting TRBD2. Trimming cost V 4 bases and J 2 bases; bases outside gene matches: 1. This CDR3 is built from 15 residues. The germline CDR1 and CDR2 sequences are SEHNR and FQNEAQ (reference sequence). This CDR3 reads CASSSTSGTYNEQFF. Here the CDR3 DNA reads TGTGCCAGCAGCTCGACTAGCGGGACCTACAATGAGCAGTTCTTC.

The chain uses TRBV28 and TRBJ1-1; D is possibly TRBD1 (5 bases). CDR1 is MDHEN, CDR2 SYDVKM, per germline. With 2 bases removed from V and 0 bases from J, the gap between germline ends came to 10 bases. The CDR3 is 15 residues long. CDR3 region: CASSLGGAMNTEAFF. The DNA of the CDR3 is TGTGCCAGCAGTTTAGGAGGGGCAATGAACACTGAAGCTTTCTTT. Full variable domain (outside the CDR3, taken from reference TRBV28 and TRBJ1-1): DVKVTQSSRYLVKRTGEKVFLECVQDMDHENMFWYRQDPGLGLRLIYFSYDVKMKEKGDIPEGYSVSREKKERFSLILESASTNQTSMYLCASSLGGAMNTEAFFGQGTRLTVV.